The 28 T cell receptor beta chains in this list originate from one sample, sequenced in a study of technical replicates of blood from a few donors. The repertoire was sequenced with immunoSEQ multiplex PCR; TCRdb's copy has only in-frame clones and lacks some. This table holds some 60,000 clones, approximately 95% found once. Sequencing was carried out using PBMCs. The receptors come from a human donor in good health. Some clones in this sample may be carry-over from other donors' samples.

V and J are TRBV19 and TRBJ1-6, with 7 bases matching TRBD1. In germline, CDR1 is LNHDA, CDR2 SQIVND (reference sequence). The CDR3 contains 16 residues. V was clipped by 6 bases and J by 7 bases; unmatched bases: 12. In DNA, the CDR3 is TGTGCCAGTAGCCCAGAGAACAGGGGATGGAATTCACCCCTCCACTTT. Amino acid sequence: CASSPENRGWNSPLHF.

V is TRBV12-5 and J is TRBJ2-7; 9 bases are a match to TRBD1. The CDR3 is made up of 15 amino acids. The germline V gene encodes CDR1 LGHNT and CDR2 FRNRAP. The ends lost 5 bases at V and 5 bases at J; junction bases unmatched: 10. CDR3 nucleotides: TGTGCTAGTGGTACCGGGACAGGGAAAATACACGAGCAGTACTTC. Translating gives CASGTGTGKIHEQYF.

The CDR3 DNA reads TGTGCCACCAGCCAAAGGCGGCGTCAGGGTGACGGGGAGCTGTTTTTT. It codes for CATSQRRRQGDGELFF. The chain couples TRBV15 to TRBJ2-2, with D possibly TRBD1 on 5 matching bases. The V gene's germline CDR1 is LNHNV and CDR2 YYDKDF (reference sequence). Trimming stripped 5 bases from V and 7 bases from J, with 20 bases between. The CDR3 totals 16 residues.

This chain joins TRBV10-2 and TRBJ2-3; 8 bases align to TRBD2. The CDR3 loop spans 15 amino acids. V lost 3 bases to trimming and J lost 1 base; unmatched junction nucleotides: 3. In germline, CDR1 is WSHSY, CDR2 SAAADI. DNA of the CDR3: TGCGCCAGCAGTGAAGTACTAGCGGGCACAGATACGCAGTATTTT. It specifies CASSEVLAGTDTQYF.

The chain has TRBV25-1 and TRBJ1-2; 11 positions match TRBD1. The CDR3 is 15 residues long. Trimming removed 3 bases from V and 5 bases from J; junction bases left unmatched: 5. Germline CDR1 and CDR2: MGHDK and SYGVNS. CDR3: CASSEIGQGAYGYTF. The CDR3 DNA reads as TGTGCCAGCAGTGAGATAGGACAGGGGGCGTATGGCTACACCTTC.

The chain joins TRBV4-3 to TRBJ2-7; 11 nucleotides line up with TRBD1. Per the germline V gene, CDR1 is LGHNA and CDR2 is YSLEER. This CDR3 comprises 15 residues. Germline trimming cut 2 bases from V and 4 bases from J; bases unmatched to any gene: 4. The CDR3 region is CASSQRTGGSYEQYF. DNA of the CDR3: TGCGCCAGCAGCCAAAGGACAGGGGGCTCGTACGAGCAGTACTTC.

The DNA for the CDR3 is TGTGCCAGCAGTACCTCCGGGGAGGCTGGGGAGCAGTTCTTC. Translation: CASSTSGEAGEQFF. This chain joins TRBV6-1 and TRBJ2-1; D possibly corresponds to TRBD2 (6 bases). The CDR3 is made up of 14 amino acids. Trimming removed 5 bases at V and 10 bases at J, with 18 bases between. CDR1 and CDR2 (germline): MNHNS, SASEGT.

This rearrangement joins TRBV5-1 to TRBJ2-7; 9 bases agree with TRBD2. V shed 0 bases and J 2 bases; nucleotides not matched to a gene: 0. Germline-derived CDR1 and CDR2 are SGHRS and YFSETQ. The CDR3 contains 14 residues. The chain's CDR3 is CASSLVAGAYEQYF. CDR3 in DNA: TGCGCCAGCAGCTTGGTAGCGGGGGCCTACGAGCAGTACTTC.

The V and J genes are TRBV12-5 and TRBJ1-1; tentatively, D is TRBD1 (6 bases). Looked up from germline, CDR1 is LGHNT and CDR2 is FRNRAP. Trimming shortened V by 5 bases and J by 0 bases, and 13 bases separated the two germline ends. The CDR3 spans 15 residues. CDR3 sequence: CASGPSTGLNTEAFF. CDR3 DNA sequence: TGTGCTAGTGGTCCGTCGACAGGACTGAACACTGAAGCTTTCTTT.

The CDR3, as DNA: TGTGCCAGCAGCTTAAACAGCCTCAACGGCATTTATGGCTACACCTTC. Translation: CASSLNSLNGIYGYTF. The chain uses TRBV5-6 and TRBJ1-2, with D hard to call. This CDR3 region has 16 residues. V gave up 2 bases and J gave up 5 bases, with 19 bases separating them. Germline V gene sequence: CDR1 SGHDT, CDR2 YYEEEE. Complete variable domain (other parts from reference TRBV5-6 and TRBJ1-2): DAGVTQSPTHLIKTRGQQVTLRCSPKSGHDTVSWYQQALGQGPQFIFQYYEEEERQRGNFPDRFSGHQFPNYSSELNVNALLLGDSALYLCASSLNSLNGIYGYTFGSGTRLTVV.

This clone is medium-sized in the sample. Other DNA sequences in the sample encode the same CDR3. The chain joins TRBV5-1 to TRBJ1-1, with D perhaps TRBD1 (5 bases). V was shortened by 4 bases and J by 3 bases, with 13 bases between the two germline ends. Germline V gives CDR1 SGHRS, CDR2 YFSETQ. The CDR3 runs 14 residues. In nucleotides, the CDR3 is TGCGCCAGCAGCCCGGCCGGGGGGTACACTGAAGCTTTCTTT. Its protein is CASSPAGGYTEAFF. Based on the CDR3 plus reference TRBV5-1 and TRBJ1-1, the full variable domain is KAGVTQTPRYLIKTRGQQVTLSCSPISGHRSVSWYQQTPGQGLQFLFEYFSETQRNKGNFPGRFSGRQFSNSRSEMNVSTLELGDSALYLCASSPAGGYTEAFFGQGTRLTVV.

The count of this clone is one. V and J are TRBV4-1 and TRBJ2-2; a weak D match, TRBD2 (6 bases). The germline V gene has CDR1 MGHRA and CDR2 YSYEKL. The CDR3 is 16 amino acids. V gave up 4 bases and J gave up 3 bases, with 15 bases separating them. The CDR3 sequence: CASSPTEGYHTGELFF. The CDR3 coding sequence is TGCGCCAGCAGCCCGACGGAGGGCTACCACACCGGGGAGCTGTTTTTT.

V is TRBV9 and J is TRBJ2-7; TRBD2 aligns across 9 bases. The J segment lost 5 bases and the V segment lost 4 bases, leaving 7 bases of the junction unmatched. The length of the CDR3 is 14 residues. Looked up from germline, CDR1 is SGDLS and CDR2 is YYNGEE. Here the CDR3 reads CASSSAGGRDEQYF. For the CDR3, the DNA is TGTGCCAGCAGCTCAGCGGGGGGCAGGGACGAGCAGTACTTC. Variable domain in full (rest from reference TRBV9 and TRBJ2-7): DSGVTQTPKHLITATGQRVTLRCSPRSGDLSVYWYQQSLDQGLQFLIQYYNGEERAKGNILERFSAQQFPDLHSELNLSSLELGDSALYFCASSSAGGRDEQYFGPGTRLTVT.

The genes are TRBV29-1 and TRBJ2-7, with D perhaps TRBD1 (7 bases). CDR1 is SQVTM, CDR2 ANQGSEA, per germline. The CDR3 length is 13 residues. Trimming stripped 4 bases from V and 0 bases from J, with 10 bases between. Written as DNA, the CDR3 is TGCAGCGTTGGACAGGGACTCTCCTACGAGCAGTACTTC. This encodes CSVGQGLSYEQYF.

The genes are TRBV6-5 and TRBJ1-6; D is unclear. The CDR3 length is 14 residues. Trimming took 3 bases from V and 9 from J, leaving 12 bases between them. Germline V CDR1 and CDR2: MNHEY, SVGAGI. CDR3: CASSYPGRGSPLHF. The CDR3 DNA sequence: TGTGCCAGCAGTTATCCTGGACGGGGTTCACCCCTCCACTTT.

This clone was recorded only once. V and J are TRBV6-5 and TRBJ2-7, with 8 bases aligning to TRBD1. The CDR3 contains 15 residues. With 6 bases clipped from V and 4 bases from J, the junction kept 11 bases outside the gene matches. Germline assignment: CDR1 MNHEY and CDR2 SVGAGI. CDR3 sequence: CASRHQGRGLYEQYF. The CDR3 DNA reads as TGTGCCAGCAGGCACCAAGGCAGGGGGCTATACGAGCAGTACTTC.

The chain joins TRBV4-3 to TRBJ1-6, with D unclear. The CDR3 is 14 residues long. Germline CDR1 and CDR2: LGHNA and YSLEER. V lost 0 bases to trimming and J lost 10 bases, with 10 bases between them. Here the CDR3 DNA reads TGCGCCAGCAGCCAAGACGGGGTGCGATCACCCCTCCACTTT. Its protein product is CASSQDGVRSPLHF.

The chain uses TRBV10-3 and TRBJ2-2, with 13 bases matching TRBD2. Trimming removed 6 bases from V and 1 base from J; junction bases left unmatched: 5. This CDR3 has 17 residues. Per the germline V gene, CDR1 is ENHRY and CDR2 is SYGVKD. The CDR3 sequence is CAIRATSGGQNTGELFF. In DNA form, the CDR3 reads TGTGCCATCAGGGCGACTAGCGGGGGGCAGAACACCGGGGAGCTGTTTTTT.

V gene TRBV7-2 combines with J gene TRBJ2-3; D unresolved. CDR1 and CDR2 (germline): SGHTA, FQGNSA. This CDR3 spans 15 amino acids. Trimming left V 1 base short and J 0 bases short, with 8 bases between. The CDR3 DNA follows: TGTGCCAGCAGCTTAGGGAACGGGAGCACAGATACGCAGTATTTT. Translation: CASSLGNGSTDTQYF.

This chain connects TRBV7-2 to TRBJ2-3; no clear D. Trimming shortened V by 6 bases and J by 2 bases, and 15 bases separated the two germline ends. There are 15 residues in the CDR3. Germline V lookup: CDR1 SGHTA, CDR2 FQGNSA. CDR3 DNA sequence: TGTGCCAGCAGGAGACTTCCCGCCCCCACAGATACGCAGTATTTT. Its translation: CASRRLPAPTDTQYF.

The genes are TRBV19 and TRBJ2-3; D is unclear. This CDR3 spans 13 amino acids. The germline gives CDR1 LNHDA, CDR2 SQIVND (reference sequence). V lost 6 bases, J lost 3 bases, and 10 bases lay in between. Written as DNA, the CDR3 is TGTGCCAGTAGAGCGAGAACAACAGATACGCAGTATTTT. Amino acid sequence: CASRARTTDTQYF.

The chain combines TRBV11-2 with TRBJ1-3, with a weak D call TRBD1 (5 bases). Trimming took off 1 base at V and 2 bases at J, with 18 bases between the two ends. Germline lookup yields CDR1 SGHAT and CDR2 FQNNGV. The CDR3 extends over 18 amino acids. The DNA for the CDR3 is TGTGCCAGCAGCTTAGCGGTTGGACACTTACCCCCTGGAAACACCATATATTTT. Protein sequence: CASSLAVGHLPPGNTIYF. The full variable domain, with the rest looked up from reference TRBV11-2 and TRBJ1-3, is EAGVAQSPRYKIIEKRQSVAFWCNPISGHATLYWYQQILGQGPKLLIQFQNNGVVDDSQLPKDRFSAERLKGVDSTLKIQPAKLEDSAVYLCASSLAVGHLPPGNTIYFGEGSWLTVV.

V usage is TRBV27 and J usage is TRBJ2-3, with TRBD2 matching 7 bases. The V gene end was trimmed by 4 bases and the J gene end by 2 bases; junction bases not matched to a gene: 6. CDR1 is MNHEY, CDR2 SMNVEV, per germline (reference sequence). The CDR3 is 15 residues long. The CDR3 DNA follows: TGTGCCAGCAGTTCAGACAGCGGGGCCACAGATACGCAGTATTTT. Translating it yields CASSSDSGATDTQYF.

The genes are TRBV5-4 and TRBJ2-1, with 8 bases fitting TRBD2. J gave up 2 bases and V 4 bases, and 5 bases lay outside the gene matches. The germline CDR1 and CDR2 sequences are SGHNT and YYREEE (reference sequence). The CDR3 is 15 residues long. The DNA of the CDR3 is TGTGCCAGCAGCAGGGGACTAGGAGCCTACAATGAGCAGTTCTTC. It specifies CASSRGLGAYNEQFF.

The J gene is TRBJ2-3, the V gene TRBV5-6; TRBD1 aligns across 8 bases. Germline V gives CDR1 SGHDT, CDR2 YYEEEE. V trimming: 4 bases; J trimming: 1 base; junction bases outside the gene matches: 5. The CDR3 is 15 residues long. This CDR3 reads CASSDDRGGTDTQYF. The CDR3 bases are TGTGCCAGCAGCGATGACAGGGGTGGCACAGATACGCAGTATTTT. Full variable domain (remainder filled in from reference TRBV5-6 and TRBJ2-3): DAGVTQSPTHLIKTRGQQVTLRCSPKSGHDTVSWYQQALGQGPQFIFQYYEEEERQRGNFPDRFSGHQFPNYSSELNVNALLLGDSALYLCASSDDRGGTDTQYFGPGTRLTVL.

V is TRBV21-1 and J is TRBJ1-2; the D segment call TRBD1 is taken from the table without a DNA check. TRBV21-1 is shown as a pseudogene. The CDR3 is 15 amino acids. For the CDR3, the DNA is TGTGCCAGCAGCGCCTCCCGGGACAGAACACATGGCTACACCTTC. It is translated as CASSASRDRTHGYTF.

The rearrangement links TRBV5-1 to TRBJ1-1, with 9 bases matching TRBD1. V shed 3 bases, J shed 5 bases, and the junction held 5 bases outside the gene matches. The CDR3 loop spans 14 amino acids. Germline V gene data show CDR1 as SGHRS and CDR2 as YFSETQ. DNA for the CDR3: TGCGCCAGCAGCTACGGGACAGGGTGGACTGAAGCTTTCTTT. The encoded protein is CASSYGTGWTEAFF.

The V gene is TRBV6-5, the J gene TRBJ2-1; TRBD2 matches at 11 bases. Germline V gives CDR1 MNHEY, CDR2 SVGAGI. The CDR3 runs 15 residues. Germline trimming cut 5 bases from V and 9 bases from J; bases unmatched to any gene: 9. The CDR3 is CASSRRLAGYSEQFF. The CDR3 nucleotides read TGTGCCAGCAGTCGGCGACTAGCGGGATATTCTGAGCAGTTCTTC.